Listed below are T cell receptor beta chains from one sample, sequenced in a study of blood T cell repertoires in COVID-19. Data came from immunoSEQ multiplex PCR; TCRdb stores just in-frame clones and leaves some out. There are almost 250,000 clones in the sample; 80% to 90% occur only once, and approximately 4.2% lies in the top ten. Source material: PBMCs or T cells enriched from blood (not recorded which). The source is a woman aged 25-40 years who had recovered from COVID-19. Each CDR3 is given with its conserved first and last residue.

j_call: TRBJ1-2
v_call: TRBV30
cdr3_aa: CAWSWVGSGYTF

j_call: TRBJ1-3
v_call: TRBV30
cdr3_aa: CAWSMQGRLSSSGNTIYF

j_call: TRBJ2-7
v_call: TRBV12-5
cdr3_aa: CASGQTPPGAPYEQYF

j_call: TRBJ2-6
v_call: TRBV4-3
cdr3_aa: CASSQEMRTSGANVLTF

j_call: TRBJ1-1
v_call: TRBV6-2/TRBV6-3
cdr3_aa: CASSRGHLNTEAFF

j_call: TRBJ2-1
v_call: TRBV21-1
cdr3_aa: CASTNKEGQTAELAQFF

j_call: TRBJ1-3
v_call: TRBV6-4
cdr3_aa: CASSAPGYSYSGNTIYF

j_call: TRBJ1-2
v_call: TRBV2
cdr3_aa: CASSDSWMTEHGYTF

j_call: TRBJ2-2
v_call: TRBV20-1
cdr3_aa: CSASKSGRGTGELFF

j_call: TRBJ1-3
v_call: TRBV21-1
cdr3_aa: CASSKESGKTFGGNTIYF

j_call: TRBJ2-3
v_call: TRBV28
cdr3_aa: CAWMGGRAGTDTQYF

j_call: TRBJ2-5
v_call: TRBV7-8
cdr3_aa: CASSGREKETQYF

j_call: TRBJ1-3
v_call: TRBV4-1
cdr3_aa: CASSLRGGAEGNTIYF

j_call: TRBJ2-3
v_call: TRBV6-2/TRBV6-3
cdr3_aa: CASSFGTGSLAGGTDTQYF

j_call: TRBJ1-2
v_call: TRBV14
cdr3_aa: CASSQGTAYGYTF

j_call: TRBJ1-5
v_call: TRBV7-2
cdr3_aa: CASSLDPQAQPQHF

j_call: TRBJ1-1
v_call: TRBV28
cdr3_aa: CASSSTTGLDTEAFF

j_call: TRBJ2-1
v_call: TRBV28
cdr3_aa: CASSFNGGRAHNEQFF

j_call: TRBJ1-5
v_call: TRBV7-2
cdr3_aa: CASSTRTDNQPQHF

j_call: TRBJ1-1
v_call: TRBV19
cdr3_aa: CASSISPGGGSEAFF

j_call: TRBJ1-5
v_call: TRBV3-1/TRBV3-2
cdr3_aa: CASSQALGRDQPQHF

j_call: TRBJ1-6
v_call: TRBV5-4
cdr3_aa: CASSLDTDSPLHF

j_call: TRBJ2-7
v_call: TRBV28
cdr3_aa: CASSLGQGFYEQYF

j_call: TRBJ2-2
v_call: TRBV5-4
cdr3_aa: CASSLVAGGPGELFF

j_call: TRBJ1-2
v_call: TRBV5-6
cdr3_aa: CASSQYRVYTF

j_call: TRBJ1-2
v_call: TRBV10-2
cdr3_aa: CASSDSYYGYTF

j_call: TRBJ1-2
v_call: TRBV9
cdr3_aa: CASSVAGGNYGYTF

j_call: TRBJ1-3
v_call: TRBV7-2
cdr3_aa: CASSLDYGFSGNTIYF

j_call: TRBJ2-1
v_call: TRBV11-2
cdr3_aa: CASSGGTYSYNEQFF

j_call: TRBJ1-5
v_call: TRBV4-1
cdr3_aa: CASSQQQWNQPQHF

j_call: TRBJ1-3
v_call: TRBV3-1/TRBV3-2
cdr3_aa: CASSQPDRAGNTIYF

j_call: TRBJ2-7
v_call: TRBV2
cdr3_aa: CASSRTGDSYEQYF

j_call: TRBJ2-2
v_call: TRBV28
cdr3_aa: CASSQTGQPFPGELFF

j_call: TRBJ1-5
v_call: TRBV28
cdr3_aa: CASSLWAATQPQHF

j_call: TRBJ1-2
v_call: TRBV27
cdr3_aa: CASSLEGPRGGYTF

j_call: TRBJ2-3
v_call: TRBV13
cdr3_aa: CASSPLGAGGEDTQYF

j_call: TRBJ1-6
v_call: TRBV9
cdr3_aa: CASSVGTGNSPLHF

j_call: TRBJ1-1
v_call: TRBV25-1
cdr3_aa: CASRGNGETEAFF

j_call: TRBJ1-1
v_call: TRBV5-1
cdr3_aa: CASSLEQGLNTEAFF

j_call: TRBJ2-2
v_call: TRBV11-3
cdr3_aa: CASSLRAGELFF

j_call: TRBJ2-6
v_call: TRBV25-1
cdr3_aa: CASSSPGRSGANVLTF

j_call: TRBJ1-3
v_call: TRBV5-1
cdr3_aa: CASKFQGGNTIYF

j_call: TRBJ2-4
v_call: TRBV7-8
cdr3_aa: CASSLALGGAKNIQYF

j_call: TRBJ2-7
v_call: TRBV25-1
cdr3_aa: CASRSRQAFYEQYF

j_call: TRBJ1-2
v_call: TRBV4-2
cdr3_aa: CASSQTTGQNYGYTF

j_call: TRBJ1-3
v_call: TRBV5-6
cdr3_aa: CASSLGNSGNTIYF

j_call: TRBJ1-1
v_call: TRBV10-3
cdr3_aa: CAITDRGLGVNTEAFF

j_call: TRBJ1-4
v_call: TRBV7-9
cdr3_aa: CASSDHRNPEKLFF

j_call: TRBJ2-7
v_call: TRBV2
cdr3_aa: CASSFQGYTYEQYF

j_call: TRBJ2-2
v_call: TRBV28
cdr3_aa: CASKPWTGNTGELFF

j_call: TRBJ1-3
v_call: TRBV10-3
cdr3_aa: CAISEPGQGAGNTIYF

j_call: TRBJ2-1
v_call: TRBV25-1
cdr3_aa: CASSAQGLNEQFF

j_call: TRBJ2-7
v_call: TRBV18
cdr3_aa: CASSRRASGEYEQYF

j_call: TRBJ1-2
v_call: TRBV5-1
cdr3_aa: CASSPDRANYGYTF

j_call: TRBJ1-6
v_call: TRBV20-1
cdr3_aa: CSASGDSYNSPLHF

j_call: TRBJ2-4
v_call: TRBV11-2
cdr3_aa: CASSSRSLIAKNIQYF

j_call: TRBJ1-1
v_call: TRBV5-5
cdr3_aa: CASSEKGQAPTEAFF

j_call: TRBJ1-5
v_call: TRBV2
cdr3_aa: CASTPGGRGYQPQHF

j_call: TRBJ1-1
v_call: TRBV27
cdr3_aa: CASNGGTEAFF